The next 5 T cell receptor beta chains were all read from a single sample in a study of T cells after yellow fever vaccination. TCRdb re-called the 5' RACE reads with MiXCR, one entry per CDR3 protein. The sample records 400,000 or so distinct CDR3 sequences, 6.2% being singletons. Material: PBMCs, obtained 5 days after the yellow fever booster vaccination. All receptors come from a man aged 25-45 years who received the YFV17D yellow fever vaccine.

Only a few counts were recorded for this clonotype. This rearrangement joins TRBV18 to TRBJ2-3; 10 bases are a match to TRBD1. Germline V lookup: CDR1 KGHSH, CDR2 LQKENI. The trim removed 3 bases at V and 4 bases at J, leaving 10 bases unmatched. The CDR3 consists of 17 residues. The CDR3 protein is CASSPIPTGGWADTQYF. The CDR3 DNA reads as TGTGCCAGCTCACCCATCCCGACAGGGGGCTGGGCAGATACGCAGTATTTT.

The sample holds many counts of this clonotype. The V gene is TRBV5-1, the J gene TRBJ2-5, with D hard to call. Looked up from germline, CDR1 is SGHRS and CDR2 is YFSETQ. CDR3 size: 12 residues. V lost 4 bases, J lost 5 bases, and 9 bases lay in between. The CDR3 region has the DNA TGCGCCAGCAGCCCTGTAACGGAGACCCAGTACTTC. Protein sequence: CASSPVTETQYF.

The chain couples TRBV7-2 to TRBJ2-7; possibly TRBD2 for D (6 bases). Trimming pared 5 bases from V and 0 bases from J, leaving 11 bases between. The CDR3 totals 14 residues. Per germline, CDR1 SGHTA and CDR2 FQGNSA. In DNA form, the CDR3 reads TGTGCCAGCAGCCCGACTAGGACCTCCTACGAGCAGTACTTC. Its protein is CASSPTRTSYEQYF.

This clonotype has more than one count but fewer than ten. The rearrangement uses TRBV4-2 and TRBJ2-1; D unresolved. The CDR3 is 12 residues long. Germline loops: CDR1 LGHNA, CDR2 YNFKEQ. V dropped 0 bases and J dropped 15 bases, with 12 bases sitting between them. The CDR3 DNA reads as TGTGCCAGCAGCCAAGATACTGGCCCTGGGTTCTTC. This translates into CASSQDTGPGFF.

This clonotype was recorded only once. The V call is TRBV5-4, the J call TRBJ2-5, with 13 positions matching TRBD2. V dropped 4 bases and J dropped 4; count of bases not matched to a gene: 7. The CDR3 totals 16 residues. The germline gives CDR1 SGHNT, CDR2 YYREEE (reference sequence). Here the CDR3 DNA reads TGTGCCAGCAGCCAGTGGACTAGCGGGAGTGCAGAGACCCAGTACTTC. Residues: CASSQWTSGSAETQYF. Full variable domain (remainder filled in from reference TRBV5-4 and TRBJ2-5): ETGVTQSPTHLIKTRGQQVTLRCSSQSGHNTVSWYQQALGQGPQFIFQYYREEENGRGNFPPRFSGLQFPNYSSELNVNALELDDSALYLCASSQWTSGSAETQYFGPGTRLLVL.